Following are 27 T cell receptor beta chains from one sample sequenced in a study of blood T cell repertoires in COVID-19. Profiling relied on immunoSEQ multiplex PCR, and the TCRdb table lists in-frame clones only, not all of them. The table lists approximately 160,000 clones, roughly 84% of them singletons, with approximately 8.4% in the top ten. Sequenced: PBMCs or T cells enriched from blood (not recorded which). The source of these receptors is a woman aged 45-65 years who had recovered from COVID-19.

V and J are TRBV2 and TRBJ1-6; a weak D match, TRBD1 (6 bases). The germline CDR1 and CDR2 sequences are SNHLY and FYNNEI. This CDR3 contains 16 residues. V gave up 2 bases and J gave up 5 bases, with 13 bases separating them. The CDR3 here is CASSEQGQLNNSPLHF. The CDR3 nucleotides are TGTGCCAGCAGTGAACAGGGGCAGCTAAATAATTCACCCCTCCACTTT.

This sequence joins TRBV20-1 and TRBJ2-1; the match to TRBD2 covers 8 bases. This CDR3 is built from 11 residues. The V gene end was trimmed by 7 bases and the J gene end by 6 bases; junction bases not matched to a gene: 2. Germline assignment: CDR1 DFQATT and CDR2 SNEGSKA (reference sequence). The CDR3 nucleotides are TGCAGTGGCGGGAGGACCAATGAGCAGTTCTTC. Translating gives CSGGRTNEQFF.

In the case of this clone: Other DNA sequences in this sample translate to the same CDR3. The chain links TRBV7-3 to TRBJ2-3; TRBD2 agrees at 8 bases. The junction had 3 bases not matched to a gene; V was cut back by 3 bases and J by 4 bases. Germline CDR1 SGHTA, CDR2 FQGTGA. CDR3 length: 14 residues. The CDR3 region is CASSLGTSPDTQYF. The CDR3 coding sequence is TGTGCCAGCAGCTTGGGGACTAGTCCAGATACGCAGTATTTT.

The chain uses TRBV28 and TRBJ1-6, with D possibly being TRBD1 (5 bases). Germline V gene sequence: CDR1 MDHEN, CDR2 SYDVKM. This CDR3 comprises 14 residues. Deletions cut 3 bases from V and 6 bases from J, with 9 bases between. CDR3 in DNA: TGTGCCAGCAGTTTTCGGCAGGGTAATTCACCCCTCCACTTT. Its protein is CASSFRQGNSPLHF.

The V and J genes are TRBV18 and TRBJ1-1; D uncertain. Germline values: CDR1 KGHSH, CDR2 LQKENI. The CDR3 loop spans 14 amino acids. Deletions cut 3 bases from V and 3 bases from J, with 11 bases between. CDR3 region: CASSPPVVDTEAFF. CDR3 coding DNA: TGTGCCAGCTCACCCCCGGTGGTGGACACTGAAGCTTTCTTT.

This sequence joins TRBV5-1 and TRBJ2-1; 11 nucleotides agree with TRBD2. The CDR3 is 15 residues long. The ends lost 1 base at V and 7 bases at J; junction bases unmatched: 4. From germline, CDR1 is SGHRS and CDR2 YFSETQ. CDR3 DNA sequence: TGCGCCAGCAGCTTGATTAGCGGGAGGGGTAATGAGCAGTTCTTC. Translation gives CASSLISGRGNEQFF.

The chain is built from TRBV6-5 and TRBJ2-6; maybe TRBD1 (6 bases). V shed 6 bases and J shed 3 bases, with 12 bases lying between them. The CDR3 length is 15 residues. CDR1 and CDR2 (germline): MNHEY, SVGAGI. CDR3 sequence (DNA): TGTGCCAGCAGACTACAGGGAAATGGGGCCAACGTCCTGACTTTC. Protein sequence: CASRLQGNGANVLTF.

The rearrangement links TRBV5-1 to TRBJ2-5; 7 nucleotides line up with TRBD1. Trimming at V came to 5 bases and at J to 3 bases, leaving 7 bases not matched to a gene. Germline V gene data show CDR1 as SGHRS and CDR2 as YFSETQ. This CDR3 has 14 residues. The CDR3 DNA reads as TGCGCCAGCAGTCAAGGGACAGCAAAAGAGACCCAGTACTTC. The encoded protein is CASSQGTAKETQYF.

This sequence joins TRBV7-8 and TRBJ1-1, with D tentatively TRBD1 (5 bases). Germline CDR1 and CDR2: SGHVS and FQNEAQ. The length of the CDR3 is 13 residues. Trimming took 5 bases from V and 7 from J, leaving 14 bases between them. CDR3 sequence (DNA): TGTGCCAGCAGCCGTGGGACTAGGCGTGAAGCTTTCTTT. Its protein is CASSRGTRREAFF.

In this sample, this clone turned up once. This chain joins TRBV13 and TRBJ1-2; the D is unclear. Trimming removed 5 bases from V and 8 bases from J, with 21 bases in between. This CDR3 has 15 residues. From germline, CDR1 is PRHDT and CDR2 FYEKMQ (reference sequence). CDR3 sequence (DNA): TGTGCCAGCAGCCTCACCAATCTCGGCGGGAGAGGCTACACCTTC. The encoded protein is CASSLTNLGGRGYTF.

The J gene is TRBJ2-7, the V gene TRBV6-2 or TRBV6-3; a possible D gene is TRBD1 (6 bases). The CDR3 sequence is 16 residues long. V lost 2 bases and J lost 2, with 16 bases in between. The germline V gene encodes CDR1 MNHEY and CDR2 SVGEGT. The CDR3 sequence: CASSYRPTGQPYEQYF. The CDR3 bases are TGTGCCAGCAGTTACCGGCCGACGGGACAACCCTACGAGCAGTACTTC.

The J gene is TRBJ1-3, the V gene TRBV27; D might be TRBD1 (5 bases). The CDR3 has 15 residues. Trimming took 6 bases from V and 0 from J, leaving 12 bases between them. Germline V gives CDR1 MNHEY, CDR2 SMNVEV (reference sequence). CDR3 amino acids: CASSLTANSGNTIYF. The CDR3 DNA reads as TGTGCCAGCAGCCTGACAGCAAACTCTGGAAACACCATATATTTT.

The rearrangement joins TRBV28 to TRBJ2-5; 7 bases map to TRBD1. Per the germline V gene, CDR1 is MDHEN and CDR2 is SYDVKM. The CDR3 length is 13 residues. V shed 6 bases, J shed 3 bases, and the junction held 4 bases outside the gene matches. In nucleotides, the CDR3 is TGTGCCAGCAGGACTCAGGGGGAAGAGACCCAGTACTTC. It specifies CASRTQGEETQYF.

The chain combines TRBV6-1 with TRBJ2-7; D remains unclear. Germline values: CDR1 MNHNS, CDR2 SASEGT. The CDR3 consists of 15 residues. Trimming took 2 bases from V and 1 from J, leaving 12 bases between them. CDR3 sequence reads: CASSESAGFSYEQYF. DNA of the CDR3: TGTGCCAGCAGTGAATCGGCAGGCTTTTCCTACGAGCAGTACTTC.

This chain links TRBV27 with TRBJ2-1, with D possibly TRBD2 on 5 matching bases. The V gene's germline CDR1 is MNHEY and CDR2 SMNVEV (reference sequence). The CDR3 sequence is 17 residues long. The V gene lost 1 base and the J gene lost 0 bases, with 13 bases spanning the gap. CDR3 protein: CASSLWENPSSYNEQFF. The CDR3 DNA is TGTGCCAGCAGTTTATGGGAGAATCCCAGCTCCTACAATGAGCAGTTCTTC.

The CDR3 sequence is CASSLGKGAVNSPLHF. The CDR3 region has the DNA TGTGCCAGCAGCCTGGGGAAGGGGGCGGTTAATTCACCCCTCCACTTT. The chain joins TRBV7-2 to TRBJ1-6; the match to TRBD1 covers 7 bases. Germline trimming cut 5 bases from V and 6 bases from J; bases unmatched to any gene: 10. CDR1 and CDR2 from the germline V gene are SGHTA and FQGNSA. CDR3 length equals 16 residues. Based on the CDR3 plus reference TRBV7-2 and TRBJ1-6, the full variable domain is GAGVSQSPSNKVTEKGKDVELRCDPISGHTALYWYRQSLGQGLEFLIYFQGNSAPDKSGLPSDRFSAERTGGSVSTLTIQRTQQEDSAVYLCASSLGKGAVNSPLHFGNGTRLTVT.

The rearrangement joins TRBV3-1 (or the pseudogene TRBV3-2) to TRBJ1-2; a possible D gene is TRBD1 (6 bases). Germline CDR1 LGHDT, CDR2 YNNKEL (reference sequence). The CDR3 spans 18 residues. Trimming pared 0 bases from V and 6 bases from J, leaving 23 bases between. The CDR3 DNA sequence: TGTGCCAGCAGCCAAGACGCGGTTGCCTCAGTTACAGGGAATGGCTACACCTTC. It specifies CASSQDAVASVTGNGYTF.

The genes are TRBV19 and TRBJ2-2; 10 bases line up with TRBD2. The CDR3 length is 16 residues. Germline V gives CDR1 LNHDA, CDR2 SQIVND (reference sequence). V was clipped by 7 bases and J by 0 bases; unmatched bases: 5. For the CDR3, the DNA is TGTGCCAGTACCTGGAGCGGGAGGGCGAACACCGGGGAGCTGTTTTTT. Amino acids: CASTWSGRANTGELFF.

The chain combines TRBV6-1 with TRBJ1-2; D is possibly TRBD1 (6 bases). V was trimmed by 1 base and J by 0 bases, leaving 21 bases between them. Per germline, CDR1 MNHNS and CDR2 SASEGT. The CDR3 totals 19 residues. CDR3 in DNA: TGTGCCAGCAGTGAAGTATTCGGACAGCGACTTACTTCTAACTATGGCTACACCTTC. Residues: CASSEVFGQRLTSNYGYTF.

The rearrangement uses TRBV24-1 and TRBJ1-2; 8 nucleotides match TRBD1. Trimming took 8 bases from V and 4 from J; bases not matched to a gene: 11. CDR3 length: 15 residues. Germline loops: CDR1 KGHDR, CDR2 SFDVKD. CDR3 DNA: TGTGCCACCACTCGGTCCGGACAGGGTGCCTATGGCTACACCTTC. It is translated as CATTRSGQGAYGYTF.

The V call is TRBV9, the J call TRBJ1-2; TRBD1 agrees at 7 bases. CDR1 SGDLS and CDR2 YYNGEE come from the germline V gene. The CDR3 runs 14 residues. V shed 4 bases, J shed 6 bases, and the junction held 9 bases outside the gene matches. The CDR3 DNA is TGTGCCAGCAGCCCCCATCTGGGGACAGATGGCTACACCTTC. Translation: CASSPHLGTDGYTF.

This clone has a handful of counts. The chain employs TRBV3-1 (or the pseudogene TRBV3-2) and TRBJ1-5; maybe TRBD1 (6 bases). Trimming shortened V by 4 bases and J by 3 bases, and 13 bases separated the two germline ends. This CDR3 comprises 15 residues. CDR1 and CDR2 from the germline V gene are LGHDT and YNNKEL (reference sequence). CDR3 loop: CASSPSDRYNQPQHF. The CDR3 DNA reads TGTGCCAGCAGCCCCTCCGACAGGTACAATCAGCCCCAGCATTTT.

The V call is TRBV7-3, the J call TRBJ1-3; D possibly corresponds to TRBD1 (5 bases). The V end lost 5 bases, the J end lost 2 bases, and 13 bases lay between the germline ends. This CDR3 comprises 15 residues. Germline CDR1 and CDR2: SGHTA and FQGTGA. This CDR3 is CASSVDRFPGNTIYF. CDR3 DNA sequence: TGTGCCAGCAGCGTCGACAGATTTCCTGGAAACACCATATATTTT.

The rearrangement uses TRBV9 and TRBJ2-7; TRBD1 matches at 10 bases. The germline gives CDR1 SGDLS, CDR2 YYNGEE. V lost 0 bases, J lost 2 bases, and 8 bases stayed unmatched. The CDR3 is 17 amino acids. The CDR3 reads CASSVGGPGQGTYEQYF. DNA of the CDR3: TGTGCCAGCAGCGTAGGGGGCCCGGGACAGGGGACCTACGAGCAGTACTTC.

The V and J genes are TRBV7-8 and TRBJ2-1, with D tentatively TRBD1 (5 bases). CDR3 length: 12 residues. CDR1 SGHVS and CDR2 FQNEAQ come from the germline V gene. The V gene lost 5 bases and the J gene lost 9 bases, with 11 bases spanning the gap. CDR3 in DNA: TGTGCCAGCAGCCTTAACAGGATTGAGCAGTTCTTC. Its translation is CASSLNRIEQFF.

CDR3 in amino acids: CASSTATSGYEQYF. CDR3 DNA: TGTGCCAGCAGCACTGCAACCTCAGGGTACGAGCAGTACTTC. This chain connects TRBV5-5 to TRBJ2-7; D is perhaps TRBD1 (5 bases). Germline V gene data show CDR1 as SGHKS and CDR2 as YYEKEE (reference sequence). The CDR3 extends over 14 amino acids. Trimming cost V 4 bases and J 4 bases, with 15 bases left between them.

V is TRBV2 and J is TRBJ1-1; D remains unclear. The CDR3 runs 13 residues. The germline V and J ends were trimmed by 2 bases and 5 bases, with 9 bases remaining between them. CDR1 and CDR2 from the germline V gene are SNHLY and FYNNEI. This CDR3 is CASSERGGTEAFF. The CDR3 region has the DNA TGTGCCAGCAGTGAACGGGGTGGGACTGAAGCTTTCTTT.